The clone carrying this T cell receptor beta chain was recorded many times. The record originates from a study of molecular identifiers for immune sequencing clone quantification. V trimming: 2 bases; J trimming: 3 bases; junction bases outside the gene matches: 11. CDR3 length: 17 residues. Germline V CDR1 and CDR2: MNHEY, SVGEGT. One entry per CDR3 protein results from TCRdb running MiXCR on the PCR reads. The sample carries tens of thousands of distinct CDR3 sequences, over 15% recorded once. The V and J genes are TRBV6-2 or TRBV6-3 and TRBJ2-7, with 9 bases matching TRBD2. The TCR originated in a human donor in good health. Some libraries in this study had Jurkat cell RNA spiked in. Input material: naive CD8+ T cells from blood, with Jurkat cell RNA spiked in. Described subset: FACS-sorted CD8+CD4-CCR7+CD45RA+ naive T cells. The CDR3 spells CASSYDLVAGDYYEQYF. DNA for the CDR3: TGTGCCAGCAGTTACGACCTGGTAGCGGGAGATTACTACGAGCAGTACTTC.